One sample yielded the 14 T cell receptor beta chains listed below, sequenced in a study of blood T cells in healthy people across ages. Through a sample-barcoded 5' primer and a J-beta primer mix, a second PCR was run for about 6 to 12 cycles. In TCRdb, the 5' RACE reads were re-called with MiXCR into one record per CDR3 protein. In the table there are around 1,000,000 distinct CDR3 sequences, more than 30% of which are singletons. Sequencing was carried out using blood. Source of these receptors: a man between 18 and 35 years old in good health.

V and J are TRBV7-3 and TRBJ2-1; the D gene is possibly TRBD1 (6 bases). The length of the CDR3 is 13 residues. CDR1 and CDR2 (germline): SGHTA, FQGTGA. The V end lost 5 bases, the J end lost 7 bases, and 12 bases lay between the germline ends. CDR3 residues: CASSVTGRNEQFF. Written as DNA, the CDR3 is TGTGCCAGCAGCGTCACAGGGAGAAATGAGCAGTTCTTC. The variable domain in full, completed from reference TRBV7-3 and TRBJ2-1, reads GAGVSQTPSNKVTEKGKYVELRCDPISGHTALYWYRQSLGQGPEFLIYFQGTGAADDSGLPNDRFFAVRPEGSVSTLKIQRTERGDSAVYLCASSVTGRNEQFFGPGTRLTVL.

This clonotype was seen more than once but under ten times. The gene calls are TRBV25-1 and TRBJ1-1; 7 bases are a match to TRBD1. Trimming cost V 2 bases and J 3 bases; bases outside gene matches: 18. The CDR3 totals 19 residues. Germline assignment: CDR1 MGHDK and CDR2 SYGVNS. The CDR3 sequence: CASSELSVRAGGYYTEAFF. For the CDR3, the DNA is TGTGCCAGCAGTGAACTTTCAGTAAGGGCAGGGGGATACTACACTGAAGCTTTCTTT.

This chain links TRBV20-1 with TRBJ2-3; 9 bases line up with TRBD2. CDR3 length equals 14 residues. The germline CDR1 and CDR2 sequences are DFQATT and SNEGSKA (reference sequence). The junction had 4 bases not matched to a gene; V was cut back by 4 bases and J by 2 bases. The CDR3 loop reads CSAIPSGATDTQYF. The CDR3 coding sequence is TGCAGTGCTATTCCTAGCGGGGCCACAGATACGCAGTATTTT.

Note on this clonotype: A much larger clonotype is one base distant, so this may be a read error. This chain joins TRBV5-1 and TRBJ2-1, with D possibly being TRBD2 (5 bases). The DNA end lines up better with TRBJ2-7; the J call may be wrong. CDR3 length: 16 amino acids. CDR1 and CDR2 (germline): SGHRS, YFSETQ. The CDR3, as DNA: TGCGCCAGCAGCCTTCAGAGTGCTAGCTCCTACAATGAGCAGTACTTC. It codes for CASSLQSASSYNEQYF.

This clonotype was picked up a small number of times. This sequence joins TRBV25-1 and TRBJ2-4, with D perhaps matching TRBD1 or TRBD2 (5 bases each). The length of the CDR3 is 15 residues. The V gene lost 1 base and the J gene lost 3 bases, with 10 bases spanning the gap. The germline gives CDR1 MGHDK, CDR2 SYGVNS. As DNA, the CDR3 is TGTGCCAGCAGTGAATTTGGGGGTGGCAAAAACATTCAGTACTTC. Translation gives CASSEFGGGKNIQYF.

This clonotype has only a few counts. The chain carries TRBV24-1 and TRBJ2-4; D not certain. The CDR3 spans 18 residues. Deletions cut 0 bases from V and 1 base from J, with 15 bases between. Germline V gives CDR1 KGHDR, CDR2 SFDVKD. The CDR3: CATSDLGSQSDAKNIQYF. The CDR3 DNA reads as TGTGCCACCAGTGATTTGGGATCGCAGTCTGACGCCAAAAACATTCAGTACTTC.

This clonotype has only a few counts. V gene TRBV6-5 combines with J gene TRBJ2-3; no reliable D call. Germline V lookup: CDR1 MNHEY, CDR2 SVGAGI. The V gene lost 7 bases and the J gene lost 0 bases, with 14 bases spanning the gap. The CDR3 length is 15 residues. The CDR3 spells CASTSTAFSTDTQYF. For the CDR3, the DNA is TGTGCCAGCACGAGTACAGCTTTTAGCACAGATACGCAGTATTTT.

The rearrangement joins TRBV7-2 to TRBJ2-7; 8 bases are a match to TRBD2. The CDR3 consists of 17 residues. The trim removed 0 bases at V and 7 bases at J, leaving 14 bases unmatched. Per germline, CDR1 SGHTA and CDR2 FQGNSA. CDR3 in amino acids: CASSLAAHPGLADEQYF. As DNA, the CDR3 is TGTGCCAGCAGCTTAGCGGCCCATCCCGGACTAGCCGATGAGCAGTACTTC.

The V gene is TRBV29-1, the J gene TRBJ1-1, with D unclear. From germline, CDR1 is SQVTM and CDR2 ANQGSEA. The CDR3 loop spans 9 amino acids. V lost 3 bases and J 11 bases, leaving 7 bases between the germline ends. CDR3 region: CSVDSGAFF. The CDR3 DNA reads as TGCAGCGTTGACAGTGGGGCTTTCTTT.

In this sample, this clonotype turned up many times. This sequence joins TRBV10-3 and TRBJ2-5; perhaps TRBD1 as D (6 bases). The V gene lost 3 bases and the J gene lost 3 bases, with 11 bases spanning the gap. The germline V gene encodes CDR1 ENHRY and CDR2 SYGVKD. The CDR3 extends over 14 amino acids. CDR3 in DNA: TGTGCCATCAGTGAAGCTAGGACAGAAGAGACCCAGTACTTC. This encodes CAISEARTEETQYF.

This chain links TRBV9 with TRBJ2-1; D is undetermined. This CDR3 has 12 amino acids. Per the germline V gene, CDR1 is SGDLS and CDR2 is YYNGEE. Deletions cut 1 base from V and 12 bases from J, with 11 bases between. In nucleotides, the CDR3 is TGTGCCAGCAGCGTATCCAGCTATGGGCAGTTCTTC. This codes for CASSVSSYGQFF.

This clonotype was seen a few times. The chain links TRBV6-2 or TRBV6-3 to TRBJ1-5; tentative D call: TRBD1 (6 bases). V was clipped by 8 bases and J by 3 bases, with 11 bases between them. The germline CDR1 and CDR2 sequences are MNHEY and SVGEGT. CDR3 length: 13 amino acids. The CDR3 DNA reads as TGTGCCAGCCAGGGGTACTTCAATCAGCCCCAGCATTTT. Translating it yields CASQGYFNQPQHF.

V gene TRBV20-1 combines with J gene TRBJ1-2; 8 bases agree with TRBD1. Per germline, CDR1 DFQATT and CDR2 SNEGSKA (reference sequence). Losses at the gene ends were 3 bases for V and 3 bases for J; bases not matched to a gene: 15. The CDR3 spans 17 residues. CDR3 sequence reads: CSASRTGLREPDYGYTF. The CDR3 DNA reads TGCAGTGCTAGCCGGACAGGGCTCCGCGAACCTGACTATGGCTACACCTTC.

This chain links TRBV7-8 with TRBJ2-7, with D possibly being TRBD1 (6 bases). Germline assignment: CDR1 SGHVS and CDR2 FQNEAQ. This CDR3 has 13 amino acids. V was clipped by 8 bases and J by 1 base, with 12 bases between them. The CDR3 region is CASRGHQSYEQYF. CDR3 bases: TGTGCCAGCCGGGGACACCAATCCTACGAGCAGTACTTC.